Each of the 14 T cell receptor beta chains below was sequenced from the same sample in a study of early T cells in non-severe SARS-CoV-2 infection. TCRdb passed the 5' RACE reads through MiXCR, listing each CDR3 protein once. Here the sample spans about 77,000 distinct CDR3 sequences, around 16% being singletons. Source material: whole blood. The receptors derive from an adult who was a healthcare worker with PCR-confirmed SARS-CoV-2 infection or an uninfected control (not recorded which).

V and J are TRBV9 and TRBJ2-5; D remains ambiguous. V lost 0 bases to trimming and J lost 1 base, with 7 bases between them. The CDR3 length is 14 residues. Germline CDR1 is SGDLS and CDR2 is YYNGEE. The CDR3 loop reads CASSVEGSQETQYF. The DNA of the CDR3 is TGTGCCAGCAGCGTAGAGGGCAGCCAAGAGACCCAGTACTTC.

Points on this clonotype: Because the CDR3 is missing its conserved closing phenylalanine or tryptophan, this is likely a read error. This rearrangement joins TRBV29-1 to TRBJ2-3; 8 positions agree with TRBD1. V gave up 3 bases and J gave up 3 bases; unmatched junction bases: 8. The CDR3 sequence is 15 residues long. CDR1 and CDR2 (germline): SQVTM, ANQGSEA. The CDR3 DNA sequence: TGCAGCGTTGAGCGACATGACAGGGGTACAGATACGCAGTATTAT. Amino acids: CSVERHDRGTDTQYY.

There are many counts of this clonotype. The chain links TRBV5-1 to TRBJ2-1; possibly TRBD1 for D (7 bases). V lost 6 bases, J lost 10 bases, and 20 bases lay in between. The CDR3 totals 14 residues. Germline V CDR1 and CDR2: SGHRS, YFSETQ. The CDR3 DNA sequence: TGCGCCAGCACCCCAGGGGGGCCAATAGGGGAGCAGTTCTTC. Translating gives CASTPGGPIGEQFF.

The V gene is TRBV12-3 or TRBV12-4, the J gene TRBJ2-6, with D possibly being TRBD1 (5 bases). The CDR3 has 16 residues. V was clipped by 4 bases and J by 1 base, with 11 bases between them. CDR3 amino acids: CASSSPGLSGANVLTF. The CDR3 nucleotides read TGTGCCAGCAGTTCCCCAGGGCTTTCTGGGGCCAACGTCCTGACTTTC.

In its sample, this clonotype was seen a few times. The rearrangement uses TRBV5-1 and TRBJ1-1; 7 nucleotides match TRBD1. Germline trimming cut 2 bases from V and 1 base from J; bases unmatched to any gene: 5. The CDR3 has 15 residues. From germline, CDR1 is SGHRS and CDR2 YFSETQ. CDR3 sequence (DNA): TGCGCCAGCAGCTTCGGGACAGAACCGAACACTGAAGCTTTCTTT. This codes for CASSFGTEPNTEAFF.

The V call is TRBV4-1, the J call TRBJ1-1, with D unresolved. Per the germline V gene, CDR1 is MGHRA and CDR2 is YSYEKL. CDR3 size: 15 residues. The V and J ends lost 0 bases and 0 bases respectively, with 8 bases between them. CDR3 in amino acids: CASSQDRDMNTEAFF. DNA of the CDR3: TGCGCCAGCAGCCAAGATCGGGATATGAACACTGAAGCTTTCTTT.

This clonotype was seen repeatedly, ten times or more. V gene TRBV4-1 combines with J gene TRBJ2-3; 13 bases agree with TRBD2. Germline CDR1 and CDR2: MGHRA and YSYEKL. V dropped 3 bases and J dropped 2; count of bases not matched to a gene: 5. The CDR3 runs 17 residues. The CDR3 loop reads CASSQGTSGTYTDTQYF. In DNA form, the CDR3 reads TGCGCCAGCAGCCAGGGGACTAGCGGGACGTACACAGATACGCAGTATTTT.

In this sample, this clonotype turned up many times. The chain combines TRBV7-9 with TRBJ1-2, with 9 bases matching TRBD1. V was pared by 5 bases and J by 4 bases, with 2 bases of the junction left unmatched. The CDR3 runs to 13 residues. Germline CDR1 and CDR2: SEHNR and FQNEAQ (reference sequence). CDR3 sequence reads: CASSQQGAYGYTF. Written as DNA, the CDR3 is TGTGCCAGCAGCCAACAGGGGGCCTATGGCTACACCTTC.

This clonotype was recorded at least ten times. The rearrangement joins TRBV6-5 to TRBJ2-2; 7 nucleotides line up with TRBD1. With 11 bases clipped from V and 1 base from J, the junction kept 7 bases outside the gene matches. Looked up from germline, CDR1 is MNHEY and CDR2 is SVGAGI. There are 14 residues in the CDR3. The CDR3 region is CAGGRTGNTGELFF. The CDR3 DNA follows: TGTGCCGGTGGTAGGACAGGGAACACCGGGGAGCTGTTTTTT.

This clonotype showed up just a few times. The chain has TRBV7-9 and TRBJ2-1, with 10 bases that match TRBD2. CDR3 length: 16 amino acids. Germline CDR1 reads SEHNR; CDR2 reads FQNEAQ (reference sequence). Trimming at V came to 2 bases and at J to 2 bases, leaving 3 bases not matched to a gene. DNA for the CDR3: TGTGCCAGCAGCTTAATAGCGGGGGGTACCTACAATGAGCAGTTCTTC. It translates to CASSLIAGGTYNEQFF.

The rearrangement links TRBV20-1 to TRBJ1-4, with a tentative D call TRBD1 (6 bases). The CDR3 consists of 14 residues. CDR1 is DFQATT, CDR2 SNEGSKA, per germline (reference sequence). Trimming took off 6 bases at V and 4 bases at J, with 15 bases between the two ends. The CDR3 loop reads CSAPLTGLNEKLFF. The CDR3 DNA reads as TGCAGTGCCCCTCTGACAGGACTTAATGAAAAACTGTTTTTT.

The V gene is TRBV6-5, the J gene TRBJ2-1; TRBD1 aligns across 10 bases. Germline values: CDR1 MNHEY, CDR2 SVGAGI. Unmatched junction bases numbered 3, after V lost 2 bases and J lost 8 bases. This CDR3 contains 14 residues. CDR3 sequence reads: CASSYPGQGHEQFF. Here the CDR3 DNA reads TGTGCCAGCAGTTACCCGGGACAGGGGCATGAGCAGTTCTTC.

The J gene is TRBJ2-2, the V gene TRBV9; D tentatively reads TRBD1 or TRBD2 (5 bases each). Germline V gene data show CDR1 as SGDLS and CDR2 as YYNGEE. Deletions cut 3 bases from V and 7 bases from J, with 13 bases between. CDR3 length: 14 residues. DNA for the CDR3: TGTGCCAGCAGCGATCTCCGGGGCGGCGGGGAGCTGTTTTTT. Residues: CASSDLRGGGELFF.

This clonotype was picked up a small number of times. V is TRBV3-1 and J is TRBJ1-4; D unclear. CDR3 size: 14 residues. V was shortened by 9 bases and J by 0 bases, with 11 bases between the two germline ends. Germline V gives CDR1 LGHDT, CDR2 YNNKEL (reference sequence). The CDR3 here is CASTASATNEKLFF. CDR3 in DNA: TGTGCCAGTACAGCATCTGCAACTAATGAAAAACTGTTTTTT.